This T cell receptor (beta chain) derives from a study of cytotoxic CD8 clonotypes in ibrutinib-treated CLL. Notes on the study in general: Clonality went up at the time of ibrutinib response, stayed stable in sustained remission, and later dropped back toward its baseline level at progression.

This clone appeared a single time. As yet, its antigen is unknown. The CDR3 runs 15 residues. Germline values: CDR1 MNHNS, CDR2 SASEGT. The V gene end was trimmed by 5 bases and the J gene end by 3 bases; junction bases not matched to a gene: 7. Generated by immunoSEQ multiplex PCR, the TCRdb table keeps only in-frame clones and is missing some. The table lists tens of thousands of clones, 68% of them singletons, with around 5.8% in the top ten. This material consisted of PBMCs, taken after 12 months of ibrutinib treatment. This TCR was recovered from a human donor with chronic lymphocytic leukemia. J is TRBJ1-5 and V is TRBV6-1, with 7 bases matching TRBD1. This chain's CDR3 is CASSTGTANNQPQHF. CDR3 in DNA: TGTGCCAGCAGTACCGGGACAGCCAACAATCAGCCCCAGCATTTT.